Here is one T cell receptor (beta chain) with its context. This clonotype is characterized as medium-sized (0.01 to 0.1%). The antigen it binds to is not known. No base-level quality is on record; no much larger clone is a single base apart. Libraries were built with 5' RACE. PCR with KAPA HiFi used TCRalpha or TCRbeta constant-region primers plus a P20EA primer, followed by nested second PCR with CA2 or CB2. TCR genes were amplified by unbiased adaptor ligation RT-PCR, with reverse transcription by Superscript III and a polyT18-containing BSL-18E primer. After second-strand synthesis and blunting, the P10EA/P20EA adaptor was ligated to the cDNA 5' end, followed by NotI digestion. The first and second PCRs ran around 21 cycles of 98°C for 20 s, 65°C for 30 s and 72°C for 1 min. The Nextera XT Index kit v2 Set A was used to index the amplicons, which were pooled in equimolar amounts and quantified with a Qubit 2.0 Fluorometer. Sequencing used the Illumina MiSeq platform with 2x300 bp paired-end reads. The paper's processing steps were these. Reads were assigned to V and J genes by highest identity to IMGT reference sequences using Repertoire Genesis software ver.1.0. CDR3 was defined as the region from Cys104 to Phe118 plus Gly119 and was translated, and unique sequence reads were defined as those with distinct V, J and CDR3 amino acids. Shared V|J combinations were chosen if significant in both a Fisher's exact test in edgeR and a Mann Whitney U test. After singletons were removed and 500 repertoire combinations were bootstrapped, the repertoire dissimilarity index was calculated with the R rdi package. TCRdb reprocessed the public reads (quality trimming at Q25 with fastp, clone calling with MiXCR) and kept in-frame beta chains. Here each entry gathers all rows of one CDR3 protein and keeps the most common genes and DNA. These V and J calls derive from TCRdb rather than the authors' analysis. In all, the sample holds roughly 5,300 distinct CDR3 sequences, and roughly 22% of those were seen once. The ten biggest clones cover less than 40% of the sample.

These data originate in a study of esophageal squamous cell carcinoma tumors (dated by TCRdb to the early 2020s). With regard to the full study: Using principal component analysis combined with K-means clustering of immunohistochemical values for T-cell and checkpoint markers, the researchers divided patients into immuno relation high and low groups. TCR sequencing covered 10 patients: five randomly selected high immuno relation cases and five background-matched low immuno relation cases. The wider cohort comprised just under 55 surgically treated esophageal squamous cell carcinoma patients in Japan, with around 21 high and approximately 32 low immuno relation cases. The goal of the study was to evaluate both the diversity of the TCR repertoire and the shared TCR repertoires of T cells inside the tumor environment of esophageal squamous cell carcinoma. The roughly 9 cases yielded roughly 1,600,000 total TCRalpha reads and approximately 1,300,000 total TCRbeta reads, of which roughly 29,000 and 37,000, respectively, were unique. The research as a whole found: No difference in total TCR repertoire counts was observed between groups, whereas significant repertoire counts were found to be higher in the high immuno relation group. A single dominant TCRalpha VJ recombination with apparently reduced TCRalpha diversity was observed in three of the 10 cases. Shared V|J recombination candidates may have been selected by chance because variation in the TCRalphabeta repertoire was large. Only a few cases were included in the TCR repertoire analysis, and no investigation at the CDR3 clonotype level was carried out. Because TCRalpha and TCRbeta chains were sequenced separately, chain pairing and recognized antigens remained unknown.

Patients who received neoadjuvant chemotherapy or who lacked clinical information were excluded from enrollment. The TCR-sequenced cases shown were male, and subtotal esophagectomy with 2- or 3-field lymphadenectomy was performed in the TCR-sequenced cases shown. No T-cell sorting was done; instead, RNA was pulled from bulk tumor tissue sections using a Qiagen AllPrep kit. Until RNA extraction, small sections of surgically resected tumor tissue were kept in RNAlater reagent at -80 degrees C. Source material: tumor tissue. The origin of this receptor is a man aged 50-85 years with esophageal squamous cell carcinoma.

The DNA sequence reads TGTGCCAGCAGCGGAACAGGGGTTCAAGAGACCCAGTACTTC. The translation is CASSGTGVQETQYF. The V gene is TRBV9 and the J gene is TRBJ2-5; TRBD1 lines up with 7 middle nucleotides. The CDR3, cysteine through phenylalanine, is 14 amino acids long. Of all the DNA, just the CDR3 is kept, 42 bases in frame from base 1. Trimming leaves V shorter by 3 bases and J shorter by 2 bases, with the junction holding 4 bases beyond the gene matches. From a lookup of the germline V gene, CDR1 and CDR2 are SGDLS and YYNGEE.